The subject of this entry is one TCR beta chain. Germline-derived CDR1 and CDR2 are SEHNR and FQNEAQ (reference sequence). Trimming at V came to 4 bases and at J to 6 bases, leaving 2 bases not matched to a gene. CDR3 length equals 12 residues. This record comes from a study of blood T cell repertoires in COVID-19. About the research overall: COVID-19 samples collected from the United States, Italy and Spain covered acute and convalescent phases. T cells, B-cell-depleted T cells, or PBMCs supplied cDNA or gDNA.

As handled by the study authors: Nucleated cell number was recorded as an estimate derived from reference gene primer amplification. Data came from immunoSEQ multiplex PCR; TCRdb stores just in-frame clones and leaves some out. That table furnishes V, J and clone size, whereas the DNA furnished D and trimming. The sample yields 15,000 to 20,000 clones, approximately 78% seen once. The sample consisted of peripheral blood. The sequence was collected from a man aged 55 to 69 with active or convalescent COVID-19. The V and J genes are TRBV7-9 and TRBJ1-2, with TRBD1 identical over 7 bases. This CDR3 is CASSWDSDGYTF. Written as DNA, the CDR3 is TGTGCCAGCAGCTGGGACAGCGATGGCTACACCTTC.